This T cell receptor (beta chain) was identified during a study of blood T cell repertoires in COVID-19. For the study at large: Italy, Spain and the United States were the sources of the convalescent and acute COVID-19 samples. T cells, B-cell-depleted T cells, or PBMCs provided the cDNA or gDNA that served as material.

This CDR3 is built from 17 residues. V gave up 5 bases and J gave up 1 base; unmatched junction bases: 11. Germline V gives CDR1 SGHDT, CDR2 YYEEEE. Study processing details: Counts of nucleated cells, estimated from reference gene primer amplification, were obtained. The table came from immunoSEQ multiplex PCR; TCRdb's copy has only in-frame clones and leaves some out. V, J and clone size are taken as reported in that table, and D and trimming were inferred from the DNA itself. The table records 250,000 to 350,000 clones, 80% to 95% of them present only once. Seattle patient enrollment occurred during active infection, with longitudinal follow-up thereafter.

Sequencing was carried out using peripheral blood. The rearrangement joins TRBV5-6 to TRBJ1-3, with 8 nucleotides matching TRBD1. This TCR was sampled from a woman younger than 45 with COVID-19, enrolled during active disease. DNA for the CDR3: TGTGCCAGCAGTCGGACAGGGTACCGGGGTTCTGGAAACACCATATATTTT. This gives the protein CASSRTGYRGSGNTIYF.